This T cell receptor beta chain was documented in a study of CD8+ T cells in alopecia areata. Study findings and constraints: Scalp specimens additionally yield sequences from normal skin's resident alphabeta T cells.

RNA was extracted and reverse transcribed into cDNA as the sequencing template. TCRdb's copy holds only in-frame clones and misses some; the assay was immunoSEQ multiplex PCR. The data show about 180,000 clones, with 50% to 60% seen just once and over 12% held by the top ten. The table lists this clone with a few counts. The antigen is unknown. This CDR3 spans 11 amino acids. CDR1 is SNHLY and CDR2 is FYNNEI in the germline V gene. V was cut by 5 bases and J by 13 bases, with 14 bases left in between. The sequencing here drew on CD4+ T cells sorted from blood, taken at week 0. The sequence was collected from a human donor with alopecia areata. The chain combines TRBV2 with TRBJ1-1; D possibly corresponds to TRBD1 (6 bases). The CDR3 spells CASSRDKVGFF. CDR3 nucleotides: TGTGCCAGCAGTAGGGACAAAGTCGGTTTCTTT.